Given below is one T cell receptor beta chain in context. Antigen specificity is unknown. The data were obtained in a study of T cell responses to AZD1222 COVID-19 vaccine. Study conclusions and caveats: Spike was spanned by vaccine-associated CD4 TCRs, which were dominant at 160-218 and 743-854. Donors were largely white British and mainly female; clonal diversity was possibly underestimated.

This CDR3 contains 16 residues. Trimming took off 3 bases at V and 4 bases at J, with 16 bases between the two ends. Per the germline V gene, CDR1 is MNHNS and CDR2 is SASEGT. Sequencing used immunoSEQ multiplex PCR; TCRdb keeps in-frame clones, though not all of them. This sample has roughly 170,000 clones, with 90% to 95% found just once. The chain recombines TRBV6-1 with TRBJ1-3; D call uncertain. This receptor was identified in an adult in good health. This specimen consisted of peripheral blood, obtained on day 0 of AZD1222 vaccination. As DNA, the CDR3 is TGTGCCAGCAGTGACCGGACCTCCTTGGGAGGAAACACCATATATTTT. Protein: CASSDRTSLGGNTIYF.